The next 24 T cell receptor beta chains were all read from a single sample in a study of shared clonotypes between healthy human individuals. Profiled with immunoSEQ multiplex PCR; TCRdb holds only in-frame clones, not every one. The sample has some 2,100,000 clones; roughly 95% are singletons. The sequenced sample was naive CD4+ T cells sorted from blood. Noted subset: CD45RA+ positively selected. These receptors originate from a man between 18 and 35 years old in good health.

This chain joins TRBV6-5 and TRBJ2-4, with D perhaps TRBD1 (6 bases). Germline loops: CDR1 MNHEY, CDR2 SVGAGI. This CDR3 has 14 residues. The V end lost 5 bases, the J end lost 7 bases, and 15 bases lay between the germline ends. The CDR3 loop is CASSQQGFGNIQYF. In DNA form, the CDR3 reads TGTGCCAGCAGTCAACAGGGATTTGGGAACATTCAGTACTTC.

The chain carries TRBV5-1 and TRBJ1-1; D remains ambiguous. The CDR3 totals 16 residues. V was shortened by 2 bases and J by 1 base, with 15 bases between the two germline ends. The V gene's germline CDR1 is SGHRS and CDR2 YFSETQ. The CDR3 is CASSFTRTEENTEAFF. The CDR3 nucleotides are TGCGCCAGCAGCTTTACTAGGACGGAAGAGAACACTGAAGCTTTCTTT.

The V and J genes are TRBV10-3 and TRBJ2-7; 8 positions agree with TRBD2. There are 14 residues in the CDR3. The germline V gene has CDR1 ENHRY and CDR2 SYGVKD. Trimming at V came to 6 bases and at J to 6 bases, leaving 10 bases not matched to a gene. In DNA form, the CDR3 reads TGTGCCATCAGACCGGGACTAGGAGGGGCCGAGCAGTACTTC. Its protein is CAIRPGLGGAEQYF.

This chain links TRBV5-1 with TRBJ1-4; 7 nucleotides match TRBD1. Germline loops: CDR1 SGHRS, CDR2 YFSETQ. This CDR3 region has 14 residues. The trim removed 4 bases at V and 4 bases at J, leaving 4 bases unmatched. As DNA, the CDR3 is TGCGCCAGCAGCCGACAGGGAATTAATGAAAAACTGTTTTTT. It yields the protein CASSRQGINEKLFF.

The J gene is TRBJ2-4, the V gene TRBV6-5; 8 nucleotides agree with TRBD2. The CDR3 is made up of 15 amino acids. Germline CDR1 and CDR2: MNHEY and SVGAGI. Germline trimming cut 8 bases from V and 2 bases from J; bases unmatched to any gene: 8. CDR3 coding DNA: TGTGCCAGCTCCAACGGGAGGGTGACCAAAAACATTCAGTACTTC. This encodes CASSNGRVTKNIQYF.

Worth noting for this clone: This CDR3 is also generated by other DNA sequences in the sample. The V and J genes are TRBV6-6 and TRBJ2-7, with 8 bases lining up with TRBD1. Germline CDR1 reads MNHNY; CDR2 reads SVGAGI (reference sequence). This CDR3 has 15 residues. J gave up 4 bases and V 0 bases, and 5 bases lay outside the gene matches. Written as DNA, the CDR3 is TGTGCCAGCAGTTACTCCGGACAGGGCGGATACGAGCAGTACTTC. This codes for CASSYSGQGGYEQYF.

Comment on this clone: Distinct nucleotide sequences in the sample also encode this CDR3. The rearrangement joins TRBV5-1 to TRBJ2-5, with 10 bases aligning to TRBD2. Germline V gene sequence: CDR1 SGHRS, CDR2 YFSETQ. CDR3 length equals 15 residues. V lost 0 bases and J lost 2; bases outside the gene matches: 1. DNA for the CDR3: TGCGCCAGCAGCTTGGGTAGCGGGGGGCAAGAGACCCAGTACTTC. It codes for CASSLGSGGQETQYF. The whole variable domain, filled in from reference TRBV5-1 and TRBJ2-5, reads KAGVTQTPRYLIKTRGQQVTLSCSPISGHRSVSWYQQTPGQGLQFLFEYFSETQRNKGNFPGRFSGRQFSNSRSEMNVSTLELGDSALYLCASSLGSGGQETQYFGPGTRLLVL.

The chain has TRBV4-1 and TRBJ2-7, with 7 positions matching TRBD2. With 3 bases clipped from V and 6 bases from J, the junction kept 5 bases outside the gene matches. Germline CDR1 is MGHRA and CDR2 is YSYEKL. The CDR3 has 13 amino acids. CDR3 in DNA: TGCGCCAGCAGCCAGGGGGGGGTCGTCGAGCAGTACTTC. Its protein product is CASSQGGVVEQYF.

On this clone itself: This specimen includes other DNA sequences encoding the same CDR3. V gene TRBV5-1 combines with J gene TRBJ2-7; D may be TRBD1 or TRBD2 (5 bases each). This CDR3 spans 14 amino acids. V dropped 2 bases and J dropped 0 bases, with 9 bases sitting between them. Germline V lookup: CDR1 SGHRS, CDR2 YFSETQ. CDR3 sequence: CASSFAGSSYEQYF. The CDR3, as DNA: TGCGCCAGCAGCTTCGCAGGGAGCTCCTACGAGCAGTACTTC.

On this clone: Other DNA variants within this sample encode the same CDR3. The J gene is TRBJ2-5, the V gene TRBV11-1; 10 nucleotides match TRBD1. The CDR3 runs 16 residues. The J segment lost 1 base and the V segment lost 1 base, leaving 3 bases of the junction unmatched. Per germline, CDR1 SGHAT and CDR2 FQDESV (reference sequence). The CDR3 nucleotides read TGTGCCAGCAGCTTAGGAGACAGGGGGCGCCAAGAGACCCAGTACTTC. Translated: CASSLGDRGRQETQYF.

A remark on this clone: Within the sample, other DNA sequences also encode this same CDR3. The J gene is TRBJ1-1, the V gene TRBV6-1; D unresolved. Trimming shortened V by 7 bases and J by 2 bases, and 5 bases separated the two germline ends. The CDR3 length is 11 residues. CDR1 and CDR2 from the germline V gene are MNHNS and SASEGT. The CDR3 DNA is TGTGCCAGCAAGGCAAACACTGAAGCTTTCTTT. It translates to CASKANTEAFF.

The chain uses TRBV9 and TRBJ1-1, with unresolved D. Germline V gene data show CDR1 as SGDLS and CDR2 as YYNGEE. V was shortened by 4 bases and J by 4 bases, with 11 bases between the two germline ends. The CDR3 is made up of 13 amino acids. DNA for the CDR3: TGTGCCAGCAGCCCGAGGTTGTTCACTGAAGCTTTCTTT. Translation gives CASSPRLFTEAFF.

CDR3 in amino acids: CASSMGLAFNGEQFF. The CDR3 DNA follows: TGTGCCAGCTCAATGGGACTAGCGTTCAACGGTGAGCAGTTCTTC. The rearrangement links TRBV18 to TRBJ2-1; 10 nucleotides agree with TRBD2. The V gene end was trimmed by 5 bases and the J gene end by 9 bases; junction bases not matched to a gene: 10. Germline CDR1 is KGHSH and CDR2 is LQKENI. The CDR3 totals 15 residues.

This chain links TRBV19 with TRBJ1-5, with D maybe TRBD1 (6 bases). Germline-derived CDR1 and CDR2 are LNHDA and SQIVND (reference sequence). V was cut by 10 bases and J by 1 base, with 14 bases left in between. This CDR3 has 14 amino acids. The CDR3, as DNA: TGTGCCACCGATATGGACAGAAGCAATCAGCCCCAGCATTTT. It translates to CATDMDRSNQPQHF.

The gene calls are TRBV5-1 and TRBJ2-4, with D possibly matching TRBD2 (6 bases). The CDR3 covers 15 residues. The germline V and J ends were trimmed by 0 bases and 1 base, with 8 bases remaining between them. Germline CDR1 and CDR2: SGHRS and YFSETQ. The CDR3 region is CASSLGSGAKNIQYF. In DNA, the CDR3 is TGCGCCAGCAGCTTGGGTAGCGGTGCCAAAAACATTCAGTACTTC.

The chain uses TRBV7-2 and TRBJ2-1, with TRBD1 matching over 10 bases. The CDR3 extends over 15 amino acids. Trimming took 1 base from V and 5 from J; bases not matched to a gene: 2. Germline values: CDR1 SGHTA, CDR2 FQGNSA. For the CDR3, the DNA is TGTGCCAGCAGCTTAGGACAGGGGGCACACAATGAGCAGTTCTTC. Residues: CASSLGQGAHNEQFF.

Note on this clone: Distinct nucleotide sequences in the sample also encode this CDR3. This sequence joins TRBV30 and TRBJ2-3; 8 nucleotides agree with TRBD1. The CDR3 is 13 residues long. Germline values: CDR1 GTSNPN, CDR2 SVGIG (reference sequence). The V segment lost 5 bases and the J segment 2 bases; nucleotides outside the gene matches: 3. CDR3 residues: CAWGTGSTDTQYF. Here the CDR3 DNA reads TGTGCCTGGGGGACAGGATCCACAGATACGCAGTATTTT.

Only one count was recorded for this clone. The V and J genes are TRBV7-2 and TRBJ1-1; 10 bases align to TRBD1. V shed 9 bases, J shed 4 bases, and the junction held 5 bases outside the gene matches. Germline assignment: CDR1 SGHTA and CDR2 FQGNSA. The CDR3 has 13 amino acids. DNA for the CDR3: TGTGCCAGTGGGACAGGGGCAGGCACTGAAGCTTTCTTT. Its translation is CASGTGAGTEAFF.

J is TRBJ2-5 and V is TRBV10-1; D is uncertain. V lost 7 bases and J lost 0, with 12 bases in between. CDR1 is WNHNN, CDR2 SYGVQD, per germline (reference sequence). There are 14 residues in the CDR3. CDR3 amino acids: CASNWPVDQETQYF. DNA of the CDR3: TGCGCCAGCAACTGGCCGGTGGACCAAGAGACCCAGTACTTC.

About this clone: Other nucleotide sequences from this sample produce the same CDR3. The chain couples TRBV28 to TRBJ1-2; no clear D gene. Trimming took off 2 bases at V and 2 bases at J, with 3 bases between the two ends. The CDR3 runs to 12 residues. The germline CDR1 and CDR2 sequences are MDHEN and SYDVKM. CDR3 DNA sequence: TGTGCCAGCAGTTTAGTAAACTATGGCTACACCTTC. Translation gives CASSLVNYGYTF.

The rearrangement uses TRBV29-1 and TRBJ2-6, with D possibly TRBD1 on 6 matching bases. The germline gives CDR1 SQVTM, CDR2 ANQGSEA. Trimming stripped 3 bases from V and 1 base from J, with 13 bases between. The CDR3 length is 16 residues. CDR3 in DNA: TGCAGCGTTGAGGGGGCGTCAAGGTCTGGGGCCAACGTCCTGACTTTC. Protein product: CSVEGASRSGANVLTF.

Turning to this clone: At the DNA level, this CDR3 is encoded by other sequences in the same sample as well. The chain combines TRBV4-1 with TRBJ1-5; no reliable D call. CDR3 length: 14 amino acids. V was shortened by 0 bases and J by 0 bases, with 3 bases between the two germline ends. The germline V gene has CDR1 MGHRA and CDR2 YSYEKL. CDR3 coding DNA: TGCGCCAGCAGCCAAGAAGCTAGCAATCAGCCCCAGCATTTT. Residues: CASSQEASNQPQHF.

The chain carries TRBV25-1 and TRBJ2-5; weak D call: TRBD1 (6 bases). This CDR3 is 16 amino acids long. The V gene lost 0 bases and the J gene lost 3 bases, with 14 bases spanning the gap. Germline V gene sequence: CDR1 MGHDK, CDR2 SYGVNS. The CDR3 spells CASSEYQGGVEETQYF. Written as DNA, the CDR3 is TGTGCCAGCAGTGAATATCAAGGGGGAGTTGAAGAGACCCAGTACTTC.

A word on this clone: Other nucleotide sequences in the sample specify the same CDR3. The J gene is TRBJ2-2, the V gene TRBV6-1; D unclear. Germline lookup yields CDR1 MNHNS and CDR2 SASEGT. This CDR3 has 12 residues. V was trimmed by 2 bases and J by 6 bases, leaving 4 bases between them. The CDR3 nucleotides read TGTGCCAGCAGTGAATTGGCCGGGGAGCTGTTTTTT. Translated: CASSELAGELFF.